One sample yielded the 10 T cell receptor beta chains listed below, sequenced in a study of shared clonotypes between healthy human individuals. Generated by immunoSEQ multiplex PCR, the TCRdb table keeps only in-frame clones and is missing some. The repertoire holds about 2.3 million clones, with approximately 93% as singletons. The source material was naive CD4+ T cells from PBMCs. The subset is: CD45RA+ positively selected. Receptor source: a young man in good health. Some clones in this sample may be carry-over from other donors' samples.

This clone came up once. The chain recombines TRBV28 with TRBJ2-1, with 10 bases matching TRBD2. From germline, CDR1 is MDHEN and CDR2 SYDVKM. Trimming took 6 bases from V and 7 from J; bases not matched to a gene: 9. This CDR3 region has 15 residues. CDR3 DNA: TGTGCCAGCAGAGGACTAGCGGCGGGAGATAATGAGCAGTTCTTC. Encoded protein: CASRGLAAGDNEQFF.

The gene calls are TRBV18 and TRBJ1-4, with D tentatively TRBD1 (5 bases). Germline lookup yields CDR1 KGHSH and CDR2 LQKENI. V was shortened by 5 bases and J by 6 bases, with 19 bases between the two germline ends. The CDR3 length is 16 residues. The CDR3 DNA sequence: TGTGCCAGCTCAGTCCGGGGCCCGACGGCCGATGAAAAACTGTTTTTT. Amino acid sequence: CASSVRGPTADEKLFF.

This chain uses TRBV30 with TRBJ2-1; tentative D call: TRBD2 (5 bases). V dropped 1 base and J dropped 5 bases, with 24 bases sitting between them. Germline V gene data show CDR1 as GTSNPN and CDR2 as SVGIG (reference sequence). The length of the CDR3 is 18 residues. In DNA, the CDR3 is TGTGCCTGGAGTGCCCGGGCTCGTGCAAGCGGCACTCACAATGAGCAGTTCTTC. It yields the protein CAWSARARASGTHNEQFF.

The V gene is TRBV30, the J gene TRBJ1-1, with a tentative D call TRBD1 (6 bases). Trimming left V 3 bases short and J 1 base short, with 18 bases between. Germline V gene sequence: CDR1 GTSNPN, CDR2 SVGIG (reference sequence). The CDR3 contains 16 residues. Here the CDR3 reads CAWSPGTQIKNTEAFF. In nucleotides, the CDR3 is TGTGCCTGGAGCCCCGGGACACAGATTAAGAACACTGAAGCTTTCTTT.

The DNA of the CDR3 is TGTGCCAGCAGACGGGTAGGGGTCACTGAAGCTTTCTTT. The encoded protein is CASRRVGVTEAFF. The V gene is TRBV14, the J gene TRBJ1-1; tentatively, D is TRBD1 (5 bases). CDR1 and CDR2 (germline): SGHDN, FVKESK. This CDR3 is 13 amino acids long. Deletions cut 6 bases from V and 4 bases from J, with 12 bases between.

The chain carries TRBV7-2 and TRBJ2-7, with D tentatively TRBD1 or TRBD2 (5 bases each). V was clipped by 5 bases and J by 1 base, with 15 bases between them. This CDR3 has 15 residues. CDR1 is SGHTA and CDR2 is FQGNSA in the germline V gene. The CDR3 here is CASSPSGTWSYEQYF. The CDR3 DNA follows: TGTGCCAGCAGCCCTTCCGGGACGTGGTCCTACGAGCAGTACTTC. Based on the CDR3 plus reference TRBV7-2 and TRBJ2-7, the full variable domain is GAGVSQSPSNKVTEKGKDVELRCDPISGHTALYWYRQSLGQGLEFLIYFQGNSAPDKSGLPSDRFSAERTGGSVSTLTIQRTQQEDSAVYLCASSPSGTWSYEQYFGPGTRLTVT.

In this sample, this clone turned up a few times. The V gene is TRBV27, the J gene TRBJ1-5; 9 nucleotides agree with TRBD1. V dropped 3 bases and J dropped 6; count of bases not matched to a gene: 3. Germline CDR1 MNHEY, CDR2 SMNVEV (reference sequence). The CDR3 is made up of 14 amino acids. DNA for the CDR3: TGTGCCAGCAGTTTGACAGGGGGTCCTCAGCCCCAGCATTTT. It yields the protein CASSLTGGPQPQHF.

Remarks on this clone: The sample carries other DNA sequences with the same CDR3. The genes are TRBV5-1 and TRBJ2-5; 11 nucleotides line up with TRBD1. V shed 4 bases and J 5 bases; nucleotides not matched to a gene: 7. The CDR3 runs 15 residues. CDR1 and CDR2 (germline): SGHRS, YFSETQ. CDR3 sequence (DNA): TGCGCCAGCAGCCTGGGCGGACAGGGGGCCGAGACCCAGTACTTC. This encodes CASSLGGQGAETQYF.

The gene calls are TRBV19 and TRBJ2-3; D gene ambiguous. Germline loops: CDR1 LNHDA, CDR2 SQIVND (reference sequence). V dropped 5 bases and J dropped 4 bases, with 10 bases sitting between them. The CDR3 is made up of 13 amino acids. The CDR3 region has the DNA TGTGCCAGTAGTCAGGCTAGTTCAGATACGCAGTATTTT. Amino acid sequence: CASSQASSDTQYF. Using reference TRBV19 and TRBJ2-3 for the parts outside the CDR3, the full variable domain is DGGITQSPKYLFRKEGQNVTLSCEQNLNHDAMYWYRQDPGQGLRLIYYSQIVNDFQKGDIAEGYSVSREKKESFPLTVTSAQKNPTAFYLCASSQASSDTQYFGPGTRLTVL.

CDR3 nucleotide sequence: TGTGCCAGCACTGAAGGACCGGGGACAGGATCCCAGCCCCAGCATTTT. It specifies CASTEGPGTGSQPQHF. The chain combines TRBV7-6 with TRBJ1-5; 8 bases fit TRBD1. Germline V gene sequence: CDR1 SGHVS, CDR2 FNYEAQ. V lost 7 bases, J lost 7 bases, and 15 bases stayed unmatched. CDR3 length: 16 amino acids.